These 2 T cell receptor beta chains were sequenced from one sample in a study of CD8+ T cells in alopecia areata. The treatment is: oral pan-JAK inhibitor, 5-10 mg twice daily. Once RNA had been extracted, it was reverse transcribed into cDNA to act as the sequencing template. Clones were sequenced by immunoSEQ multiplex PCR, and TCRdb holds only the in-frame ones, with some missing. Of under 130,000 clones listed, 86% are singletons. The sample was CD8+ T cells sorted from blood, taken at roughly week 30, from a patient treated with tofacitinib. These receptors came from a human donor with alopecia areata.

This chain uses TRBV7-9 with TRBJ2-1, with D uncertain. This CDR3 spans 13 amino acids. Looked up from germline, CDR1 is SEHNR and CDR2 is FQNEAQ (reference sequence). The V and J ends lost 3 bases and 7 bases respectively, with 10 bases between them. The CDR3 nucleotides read TGTGCCAGCAGCTTTCCCGCCGGAAATGAGCAGTTCTTC. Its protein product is CASSFPAGNEQFF. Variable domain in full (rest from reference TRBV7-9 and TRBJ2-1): DTGVSQNPRHKITKRGQNVTFRCDPISEHNRLYWYRQTLGQGPEFLTYFQNEAQLEKSRLLSDRFSAERPKGSFSTLEIQRTEQGDSAMYLCASSFPAGNEQFFGPGTRLTVL.

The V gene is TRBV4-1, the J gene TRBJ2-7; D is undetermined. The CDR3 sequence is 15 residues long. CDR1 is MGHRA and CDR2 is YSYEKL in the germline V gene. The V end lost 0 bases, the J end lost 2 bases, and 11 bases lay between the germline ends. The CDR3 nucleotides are TGCGCCAGCAGCCAAGAAGGCGCCTCGACCTACGAGCAGTACTTC. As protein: CASSQEGASTYEQYF.